These T cell receptor beta chains were read from a single sample in a study of cytomegalovirus exposure and HLA in healthy donors. Method: immunoSEQ multiplex PCR; TCRdb's copy keeps in-frame clones and lacks some. The sample lists 130,000 to 150,000 clones, 73% seen once, with roughly an eighth in the top ten. The sample taken for sequencing was PBMCs. Receptor source: a human donor in good health. CDR3s include the opening cysteine and the closing phenylalanine or tryptophan. D genes are given only for firm matches. Clone size is not always given. Where it is, it says once, few, many or a class for expanded clones.

>TRBV5-6|-|-|TRBJ2-7
CASSLGPVTESYEQYF
TGTGCCAGCAGCTTAGGGCCGGTGACAGAGTCCTACGAGCAGTACTTC
>TRBV19|-|once|TRBJ2-7
CASSIQGTDEQYF
TGTGCCAGTAGTATACAGGGTACCGACGAGCAGTACTTC
>TRBV28|-|-|TRBJ2-7
CASSFTPGEQYF
TGTGCCAGCAGTTTTACTCCGGGCGAGCAGTACTTC
>TRBV10-3|TRBD2|-|TRBJ2-7
CAISEGLADYEQYF
TGTGCCATCAGTGAGGGACTAGCGGACTACGAGCAGTACTTC
>TRBV5-4|-|once|TRBJ2-3
CASSLRPAARDTQYF
TGTGCCAGCAGCTTGAGGCCGGCCGCGAGGGATACGCAGTATTTT
>TRBV27|-|few|TRBJ2-1
CASIAFPGSYNEQFF
TGTGCCAGCATCGCCTTTCCAGGGTCATACAATGAGCAGTTCTTC
>TRBV28|TRBD2|few|TRBJ2-7
CASSLGTIPIEQYF
TGTGCCAGCAGTTTAGGGACTATACCTATCGAGCAGTACTTC
>TRBV5-1|TRBD1|-|TRBJ2-7
CASSSGQGPYEQYF
TGCGCCAGCAGCTCGGGACAGGGTCCCTACGAGCAGTACTTC
>TRBV2|TRBD2|-|TRBJ2-3
CASSEKVDGLVLYF
TGTGCCAGCAGTGAGAAGGTTGACGGACTAGTCTTGTATTTT
>TRBV6-1|TRBD1|-|TRBJ2-2
CASSDRGLGTGELFF
TGTGCCAGCAGTGACAGGGGGCTGGGCACCGGGGAGCTGTTTTTT